The clone carrying this T cell receptor (beta chain) occurred a few times. Antigen unknown. The data stem from a study of identical twins. Addition of a universal primer site occurred through template switching, and cDNA carried unique molecular identifiers. A single record per CDR3 protein comes from TCRdb applying MiXCR to the 5' RACE reads. The sample shows around 1.7 million distinct CDR3 sequences, under 35% of them seen only once. This CDR3 has 15 residues. With V trimmed by 4 bases and J by 7 bases, 7 bases remained unmatched. CDR1 MGHRA and CDR2 YSYEKL come from the germline V gene. Points from the study as a whole: Fewer insertions characterized abundant cord blood beta clonotypes, whereas memory repertoires showed none.

The sequencing sample was made of cord blood. V is TRBV4-1 and J is TRBJ2-7, with TRBD2 identical over 13 bases. This clonotype was obtained from a newborn girl in good health. In nucleotides, the CDR3 is TGCGCCAGCAGCCCGGGACTAGCGGGGTCCGGGGAGCAGTACTTC. Its protein is CASSPGLAGSGEQYF.